The entry that follows covers one T cell receptor beta chain sequence. Its antigen is unidentified. This sample was taken from a study of circulating and synovial CD4+ cells in juvenile arthritis. The study, taken as a whole, reports: Measured synovium overlap likely understates the true shared repertoire. Diversity here was lower than in bulk blood CD4 cells. T cell genome counts differed by at least an order of magnitude between CPL and CD4 samples. Circulating pathogenic-like lymphocytes shared a substantially higher fraction of CDR3 sequences with synovium than bulk blood.

Sequencing was performed with immunoSEQ multiplex PCR; in TCRdb, only in-frame clones are kept and a portion is missing. The sample carries 15,000 or so clones, under 95% recorded once. The V end lost 4 bases, the J end lost 2 bases, and 15 bases lay between the germline ends. CDR1 is MRHNA and CDR2 is SNTAGT in the germline V gene. The CDR3 extends over 15 amino acids. The chain uses TRBV6-4 and TRBJ2-7; D unresolved. This clonotype was sampled from a human donor with juvenile idiopathic arthritis. Input material: CD4+ T cells from blood. The DNA of the CDR3 is TGTGCCAGCAGTGTTAAGAGACCTCGGGCCTACGAGCAGTACTTC. Protein product: CASSVKRPRAYEQYF.